This T cell receptor beta chain was identified in a study of cytomegalovirus exposure and HLA in healthy donors (dated by TCRdb to 2016 to 2017). The study in broad terms: In an earlier analysis of around 540 of the donors, approximately 300 Gb of sequence data and just under 120 million unique TCR beta sequences from about 180 million T cells were reported. HLA typing covered class I and class II loci at four-digit resolution. The aim of the study was to test whether cataloging public T cell receptors could identify signatures of past pathogen exposure. The genetic ancestry cluster associated with self-reported Caucasian donors included around four fifths of the roughly 400 genotyped donors. The T cell repertoires of some 670 subjects were profiled by immunosequencing and related to cytomegalovirus serostatus. Approximately 300 gigabases of sequencing data and tens of millions of unique TCR sequences made up an early release that covered over 550 HLA-typed donors. A later genetic analysis used genome-wide SNP genotypes for about 65% of the 666 donors, treating that subset as a discovery cohort. Donor age, sex, ethnicity and CMV serostatus were compiled together with the repertoire data. Typing coverage varied by locus: roughly 629-630 donors for A, B, C, DRB1 and DQB1; about 520 for DQA1; about 570 for DPA1; approximately 470 for DPB1. Across approximately 400 genotyped donors of the cohort, an average of approximately 240,000 unique TCR beta nucleotide sequences per donor were sequenced, and roughly 20% of those sequences were non-productive. All discovery cohort repertoires had been generated on a single sequencing platform. The later analysis used no new phenotypic data to find candidate immune exposures, relying instead on TCR beta sequences and their occurrence across donors. Along with the roughly 610-subject first cohort, a separate validation cohort of over 90 different subjects was used. The study combined high-throughput TCR immunosequencing, statistical association of individual TCRs with disease status, and machine learning to predict cytomegalovirus infection status. Roughly five DR-DQ haplotypes were treated as single units for association and clustering because of strong linkage in the cohort. A later analysis re-analyzed previously published TCR beta repertoires from several hundred donors and added high-resolution HLA genotyping to study TCR occurrence patterns. An earlier analysis of around 540 of the donors applied high-throughput TCR beta sequencing to assess whether each TCR beta V gene segment acted as functional or pseudogenic. Study-wide findings and limitations: A later analysis found that most CMV-associated TCR beta chains appeared HLA-restricted, with HLA associations seemingly driven largely by CMV exposure. A few of the identified cytomegalovirus-associated TCR beta chains were confirmed in vitro to be specific for cytomegalovirus antigens. A later analysis found that HLA-associated TCR beta chains were more clonally expanded and had lower generation probabilities than equally common non-associated chains. According to a later genetic analysis, donors in an Asian-associated ancestry cluster had fewer N-insertions in productive TCRs than the approximately 690-donor mean. The earlier analysis of nearly 600 of the donors excluded 15 to 20 rarely observed V segments, including chromosome 9 orphons, because counts were too low. Several of the top co-occurrence clusters appeared to be linked to parvovirus B19, influenza, CMV and Epstein-Barr virus, according to a later analysis. Most TCR sequences were seen in very few donors, while some public TCRs were found in many individuals. According to a later analysis, TCR association rates differed among HLA loci, with DRB1 alleles showing the most associated TCRs and HLA-C alleles showing the fewest. At a false discovery rate of 0.05, a later analysis linked roughly 17,000 TCR beta sequences to specific HLA alleles. A further reported finding was that TCR beta sequences accurately predicted the HLA-A and HLA-B alleles for most subjects in the first cohort. Strong co-occurrence of HLA alleles, especially DR and DQ, made assigning TCR associations to individual alleles difficult. In both the original and validation cohorts, the classifier was reported to diagnose cytomegalovirus status with high specificity and sensitivity. It was suggested by the authors that the approach could potentially be generalized to other disease states and immunological phenotypes. The study gave a list of 150 to 200 TCR beta chains associated with cytomegalovirus. Presence/absence analyses assumed roughly uniform sequencing depth across donors, an assumption that may not hold. A cluster of highly shared sequence variants was judged likely to be a technical artifact of the sequencing pipeline. In an earlier analysis of some 540 of the donors, most TCR beta V segments appeared in productive rearrangements about 87% or about 30% of the time, broadly matching IMGT annotations. Some IMGT-functional V segments, including TRBV6-2 and TRBV6-3, could not be told apart with the 87-base-pair reads, so those segments were excluded. Immune exposure information for the cohort was limited to CMV serostatus. Because HLA typing was missing for some donors at each locus, association tests included only the typed subset. A later genetic analysis associated a missense DCLRE1C variant with V-gene and J-gene trimming of TCR beta chains, and an independent cohort replicated the association. Correlated functional status among segregating V segments might be attributable to linkage disequilibrium, but an unknown experimental factor could not be ruled out. Only TCR beta chains were sequenced in this cohort, and the absence of alpha or paired-chain data limited detectable features.

This clone was observed a few times. There is no known antigen for this receptor. There are no base qualities to consult, and no much larger clone falls within one base. The library was produced with the immunoSEQ multiplex PCR assay. The multiplex PCR relied on a mix of 60 forward primers for TCR Vbeta segments and 13 reverse primers for TCR Jbeta segments. The CDR3 region of rearranged TCR beta genes was amplified from genomic DNA with a multiplex PCR assay. Amplified TCR beta libraries were sequenced as 87-base-pair reads on the Illumina HiSeq System. As for how the authors treated the data: A later analysis counted about 82 million unique TCR beta chains across the 666 repertoires, and around 12 million of these chains were shared by at least two donors. To remove PCR and sequencing errors, raw reads were error-corrected and collapsed into unique sequences using a nearest-neighbor algorithm that merged closely related sequences. V, D and J gene segments were assigned by aligning CDR3 sequences to IMGT reference sequences. For a sequence to be retained, a match of at least six nucleotides to both a V gene segment and a J gene segment was required. A rearrangement counted as productive if the CDR3 had no stop codons and remained in frame with V and J, and every other rearrangement counted as non-productive. CDR3 was defined by IMGT convention, running from the second conserved V-encoded cysteine to the conserved J-encoded phenylalanine. Sequences without an unambiguous match to a single V gene segment were excluded from the earlier analysis of almost 600 of the donors. In an earlier analysis of roughly 500 of the donors, V segments were called functional above 56.7% productive rearrangements and were called segregating when the between-donor standard deviation exceeded 5%. A statistical classification framework was built for diagnosing cytomegalovirus status from the catalog of TCR beta chain sequences. A later analysis assigned V and J genes by comparing TCR nucleotide sequences with IMGT/GENE-DB human TR gene sequences. Using the TCRdist pipeline, a later analysis assigned CDR3 sequences along with most-parsimonious VDJ recombination scenarios. In a later analysis, each TCR beta chain was defined by its CDR3 amino acid sequence together with its V-gene family, and reads lacking a unique V-gene family were excluded. To address suspected cross-contamination and a sequencing artifact, a later analysis removed a few hundred highly shared, low-generation-probability nucleotide sequences. In a later analysis, a clonal expansion index was calculated for each public chain from normalized within-repertoire ranks of inferred template counts. A later analysis computed generation probabilities with a VDJ recombination model fitted to out-of-frame rearrangements, and checked the results against IGoR. A later analysis scored TCR-TCR, TCR-HLA and TCR-CMV co-occurrence with hypergeometric tests, applying a repertoire-size bias correction to TCR pairs. False discovery rates were estimated in a later analysis by permuting HLA or CMV assignments 20 times. In a later analysis, co-occurring TCRs were grouped using DBSCAN, with TCRdist sequence similarity added in when clustering inside HLA-allele-positive subsets. Repertoires with fewer than 30,000 or more than 120,000 public chains were left out of co-occurrence clustering, as were four to six repertoires with anomalous nucleotide sharing. Not all clones reach the TCRdb copy of this immuneACCESS table, which keeps in-frame sequences only. Checked studies attribute under half of the gap to unresolved V genes and leave the rest unexplained. That table supplies the V and J calls and clone size; D and trimming were determined from the DNA. The sample table holds roughly 130,000 clones, of which about 79% were seen once. Under 3.5% of the sample belongs to the ten largest clones.

The cohort consisted of 600 to 750 healthy bone marrow donors. Cohort members were all nominally healthy when sampled, although unrecorded immune exposures were likely present. The donor was CMV seronegative and was included in the group of over 300 seronegative cohort members. Each donor provided a peripheral blood sample, and peripheral blood mononuclear cells were used for TCR beta sequencing. Genomic DNA was extracted from the blood cell samples with the Qiagen DNeasy Blood Extraction Kit. There are 15 amino acids in the CDR3, from cysteine to phenylalanine inclusive. The DNA shown is the 45-base CDR3, in frame from base 1. V is cut by 4 bases and J by 6 bases, and the space between the germline ends is 19 bases. CDR1 and CDR2 were assigned from the germline V gene (reference sequence) as PRHDT and FYEKMQ.

The sequencing input was PBMCs. The rearrangement joined TRBV13 to TRBJ2-7, and TRBD2 may be the D gene, going by 7 matching bases. The sequence derives from a man between 50 and 59 years old in good health and CMV-seronegative. The CDR3 has the sequence CASSWGRGARPEQYF. The DNA sequence is TGTGCCAGCAGCTGGGGTCGGGGGGCGAGGCCCGAGCAGTACTTC.